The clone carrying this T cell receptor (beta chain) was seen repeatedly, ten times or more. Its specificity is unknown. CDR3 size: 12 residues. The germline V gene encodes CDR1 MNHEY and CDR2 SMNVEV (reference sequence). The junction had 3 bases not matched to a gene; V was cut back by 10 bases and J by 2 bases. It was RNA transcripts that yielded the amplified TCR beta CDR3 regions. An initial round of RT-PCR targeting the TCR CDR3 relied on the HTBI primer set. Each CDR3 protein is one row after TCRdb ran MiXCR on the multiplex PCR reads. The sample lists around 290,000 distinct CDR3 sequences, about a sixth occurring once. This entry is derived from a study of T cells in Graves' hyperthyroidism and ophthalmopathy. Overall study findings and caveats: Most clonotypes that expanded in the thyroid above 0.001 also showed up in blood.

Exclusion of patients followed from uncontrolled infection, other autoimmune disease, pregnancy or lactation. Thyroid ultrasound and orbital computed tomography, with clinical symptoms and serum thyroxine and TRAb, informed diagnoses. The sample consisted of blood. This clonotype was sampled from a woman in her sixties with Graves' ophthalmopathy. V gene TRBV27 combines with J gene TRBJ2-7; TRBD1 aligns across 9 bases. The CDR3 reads CATRTGAYEQYF. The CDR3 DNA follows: TGTGCCACTCGGACAGGGGCCTACGAGCAGTACTTC.